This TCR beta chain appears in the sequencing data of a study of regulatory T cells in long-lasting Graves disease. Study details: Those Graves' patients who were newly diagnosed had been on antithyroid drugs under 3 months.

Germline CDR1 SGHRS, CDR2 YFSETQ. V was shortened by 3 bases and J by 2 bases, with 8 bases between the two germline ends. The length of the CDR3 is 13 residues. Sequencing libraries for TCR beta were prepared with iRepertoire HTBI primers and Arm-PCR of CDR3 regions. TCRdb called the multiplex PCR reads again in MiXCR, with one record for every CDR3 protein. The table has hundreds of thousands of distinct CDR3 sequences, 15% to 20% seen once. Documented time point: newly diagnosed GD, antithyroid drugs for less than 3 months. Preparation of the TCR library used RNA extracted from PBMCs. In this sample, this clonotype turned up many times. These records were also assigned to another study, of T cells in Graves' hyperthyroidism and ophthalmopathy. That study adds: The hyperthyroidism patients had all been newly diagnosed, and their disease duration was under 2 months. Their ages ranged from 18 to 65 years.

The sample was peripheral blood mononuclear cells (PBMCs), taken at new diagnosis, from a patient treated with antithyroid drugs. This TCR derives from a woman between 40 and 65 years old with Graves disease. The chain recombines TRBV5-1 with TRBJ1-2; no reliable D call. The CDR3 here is CASSSDGNYGYTF. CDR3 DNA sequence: TGCGCCAGCAGCTCGGACGGAAACTATGGCTACACCTTC.